Listed here are 16 T cell receptor beta chains from one sample, sequenced in a study of T cell changes during pregnancy in multiple sclerosis. The data were produced by immunoSEQ multiplex PCR, yet TCRdb's version contains in-frame clones alone and is incomplete. The sample holds more than 55,000 clones, around 94% seen once. The sequencing here drew on CD8+ T cells from peripheral blood mononuclear cells, taken in the third trimester of pregnancy. These receptors were collected from a female donor with multiple sclerosis, enrolled in a pregnancy study.

The rearrangement uses TRBV19 and TRBJ2-5, with D hard to call. The CDR3 consists of 14 residues. Trimming cost V 3 bases and J 2 bases, with 10 bases left between them. From germline, CDR1 is LNHDA and CDR2 SQIVND (reference sequence). CDR3 in amino acids: CASSMRLEQETQYF. DNA of the CDR3: TGTGCCAGTAGTATGAGACTCGAGCAAGAGACCCAGTACTTC.

The V call is TRBV7-3, the J call TRBJ2-3; no clear D gene. V gave up 2 bases and J gave up 0 bases, with 9 bases separating them. CDR3 length equals 15 residues. Per the germline V gene, CDR1 is SGHTA and CDR2 is FQGTGA. The CDR3 coding sequence is TGTGCCAGCAGCTTAGGCCAGGTTAGCACAGATACGCAGTATTTT. Amino acid sequence: CASSLGQVSTDTQYF.

The J gene is TRBJ2-2, the V gene TRBV4-1; D may be TRBD2 (6 bases). CDR3 length: 15 amino acids. Per the germline V gene, CDR1 is MGHRA and CDR2 is YSYEKL. Trimming took off 4 bases at V and 3 bases at J, with 12 bases between the two ends. CDR3 bases: TGCGCCAGCAGCCGAACCGGGACTTACACCGGGGAGCTGTTTTTT. Translation gives CASSRTGTYTGELFF.

This chain links TRBV29-1 with TRBJ2-3, with TRBD2 matching over 13 bases. This CDR3 contains 14 residues. The germline gives CDR1 SQVTM, CDR2 ANQGSEA. Trimming took 4 bases from V and 8 from J; bases not matched to a gene: 6. CDR3 sequence reads: CSVALAGGMGTQYF. CDR3 bases: TGCAGCGTTGCACTAGCGGGAGGGATGGGTACGCAGTATTTT.

V gene TRBV9 combines with J gene TRBJ2-7, with D possibly TRBD2 on 6 matching bases. V shed 4 bases and J shed 3 bases, with 17 bases lying between them. Germline values: CDR1 SGDLS, CDR2 YYNGEE. The CDR3 loop spans 15 amino acids. CDR3 coding DNA: TGTGCCAGCAGCCCTGTAAGGGACTTCATCTACGAGCAGTACTTC. This sequence encodes CASSPVRDFIYEQYF.

J is TRBJ1-1 and V is TRBV19; D gene unclear. The germline CDR1 and CDR2 sequences are LNHDA and SQIVND (reference sequence). Trimming removed 5 bases from V and 0 bases from J, with 13 bases in between. This CDR3 region has 15 residues. CDR3 bases: TGTGCCAGTAGTGTATATACCAACATGAACACTGAAGCTTTCTTT. Translation gives CASSVYTNMNTEAFF.

The chain employs TRBV10-1 and TRBJ1-1; 7 bases line up with TRBD1. Losses at the gene ends were 5 bases for V and 6 bases for J; bases not matched to a gene: 6. The CDR3 length is 13 residues. Germline CDR1 WNHNN, CDR2 SYGVQD (reference sequence). The CDR3 bases are TGCGCCAGCAGTACAACAGGGGCAGCTGAAGCTTTCTTT. It is translated as CASSTTGAAEAFF.

The J gene is TRBJ2-3, the V gene TRBV6-1; a weak D match, TRBD1 (6 bases). V was trimmed by 6 bases and J by 2 bases, leaving 15 bases between them. Per germline, CDR1 MNHNS and CDR2 SASEGT. This CDR3 spans 15 amino acids. Written as DNA, the CDR3 is TGTGCCAGCAGCGCGACGACAGGAGCCACAGATACGCAGTATTTT. It specifies CASSATTGATDTQYF.

This clone showed up just once. The chain uses TRBV19 and TRBJ1-1; possible D gene TRBD1, 6 bases. V was trimmed by 7 bases and J by 7 bases, leaving 19 bases between them. CDR3 length: 14 residues. Per the germline V gene, CDR1 is LNHDA and CDR2 is SQIVND (reference sequence). The CDR3 is CASKIGTGKSEAFF. The CDR3 DNA sequence: TGTGCCAGTAAGATCGGAACAGGGAAGAGTGAAGCTTTCTTT.

This clone was seen once. The V gene is TRBV4-1, the J gene TRBJ2-7; D ambiguous. The length of the CDR3 is 14 residues. Trimming took off 2 bases at V and 3 bases at J, with 11 bases between the two ends. Germline CDR1 is MGHRA and CDR2 is YSYEKL. This CDR3 is CASSQTELLYEQYF. CDR3 in DNA: TGCGCCAGCAGCCAAACAGAGCTACTCTACGAGCAGTACTTC.

This clone has only one observation. V gene TRBV5-4 combines with J gene TRBJ1-5; no definite D call. Trimming shortened V by 2 bases and J by 4 bases, and 10 bases separated the two germline ends. Germline CDR1 and CDR2: SGHNT and YYREEE (reference sequence). This CDR3 region has 14 residues. CDR3 sequence (DNA): TGTGCCAGCAGCTTCTCGCGGCAAAATCAGCCCCAGCATTTT. It specifies CASSFSRQNQPQHF.

V gene TRBV4-1 combines with J gene TRBJ2-7, with D unclear. Germline V gene data show CDR1 as MGHRA and CDR2 as YSYEKL. Trimming cost V 1 base and J 1 base, with 8 bases left between them. This CDR3 has 14 residues. CDR3 coding DNA: TGCGCCAGCAGCCAAGTTGAGTTTTCCTACGAGCAGTACTTC. It yields the protein CASSQVEFSYEQYF.

The sample holds one count of this clone. The gene calls are TRBV4-1 and TRBJ2-1; weak D call: TRBD1 (6 bases). This CDR3 contains 13 residues. Germline CDR1 reads MGHRA; CDR2 reads YSYEKL. V lost 6 bases and J lost 5, with 11 bases in between. The CDR3 loop is CASRGAGDNEQFF. The CDR3, as DNA: TGCGCCAGCAGGGGCGCAGGGGACAATGAGCAGTTCTTC.

V usage is TRBV11-1 and J usage is TRBJ2-7, with 8 bases fitting TRBD2. V lost 5 bases and J lost 3; bases outside the gene matches: 6. Germline CDR1 and CDR2: SGHAT and FQDESV (reference sequence). The CDR3 sequence is 14 residues long. The CDR3 DNA follows: TGTGCCAGCAGCCCCGGGGGGGGGATCTACGAGCAGTACTTC. This codes for CASSPGGGIYEQYF.

The rearrangement links TRBV7-9 to TRBJ1-1; D perhaps matches TRBD1 (6 bases). Germline values: CDR1 SEHNR, CDR2 FQNEAQ (reference sequence). V lost 7 bases, J lost 2 bases, and 14 bases lay in between. The CDR3 is 14 residues long. Here the CDR3 reads CASKDGGGNTEAFF. In DNA, the CDR3 is TGTGCCAGCAAGGATGGGGGCGGAAACACTGAAGCTTTCTTT.

The V gene is TRBV9, the J gene TRBJ1-5, with 7 bases that match TRBD1. The V gene end was trimmed by 3 bases and the J gene end by 4 bases; junction bases not matched to a gene: 4. Germline V gene sequence: CDR1 SGDLS, CDR2 YYNGEE. The CDR3 is made up of 14 amino acids. This chain's CDR3 is CASSAGQTNQPQHF. CDR3 DNA: TGTGCCAGCAGCGCGGGACAGACGAATCAGCCCCAGCATTTT.